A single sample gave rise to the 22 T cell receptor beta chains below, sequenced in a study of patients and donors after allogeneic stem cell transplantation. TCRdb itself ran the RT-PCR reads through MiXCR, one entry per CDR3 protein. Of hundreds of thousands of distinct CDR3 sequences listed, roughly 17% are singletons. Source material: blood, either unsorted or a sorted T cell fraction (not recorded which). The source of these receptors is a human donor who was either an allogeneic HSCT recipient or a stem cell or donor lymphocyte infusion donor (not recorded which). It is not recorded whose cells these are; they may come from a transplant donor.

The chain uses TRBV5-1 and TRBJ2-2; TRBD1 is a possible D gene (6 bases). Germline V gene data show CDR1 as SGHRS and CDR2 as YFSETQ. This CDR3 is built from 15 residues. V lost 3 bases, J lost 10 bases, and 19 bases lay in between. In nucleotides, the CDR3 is TGCGCCAGCAGCTCCGGGACACGAACCGCGAAGGAGCTGTTTTTT. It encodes CASSSGTRTAKELFF.

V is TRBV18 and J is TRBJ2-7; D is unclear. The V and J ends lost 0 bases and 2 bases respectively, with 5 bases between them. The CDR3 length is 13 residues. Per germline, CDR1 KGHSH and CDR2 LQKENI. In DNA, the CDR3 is TGTGCCAGCTCACCACCCTCCCCCTACGAGCAGTACTTC. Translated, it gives CASSPPSPYEQYF.

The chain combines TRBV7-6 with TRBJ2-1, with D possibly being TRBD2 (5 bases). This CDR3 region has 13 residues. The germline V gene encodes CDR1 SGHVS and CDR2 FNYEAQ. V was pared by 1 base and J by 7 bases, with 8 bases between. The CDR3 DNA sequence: TGTGCCAGCAGCTTAGTGGAGGAGAATGAGCAGTTCTTC. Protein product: CASSLVEENEQFF.

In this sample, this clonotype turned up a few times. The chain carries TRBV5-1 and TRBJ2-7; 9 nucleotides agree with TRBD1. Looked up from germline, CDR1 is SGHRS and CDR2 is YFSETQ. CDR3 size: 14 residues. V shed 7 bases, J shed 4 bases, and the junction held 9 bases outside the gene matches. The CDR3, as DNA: TGCGCCAGCGCGGACATGACAGGGGGATACGAGCAGTACTTC. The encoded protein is CASADMTGGYEQYF.

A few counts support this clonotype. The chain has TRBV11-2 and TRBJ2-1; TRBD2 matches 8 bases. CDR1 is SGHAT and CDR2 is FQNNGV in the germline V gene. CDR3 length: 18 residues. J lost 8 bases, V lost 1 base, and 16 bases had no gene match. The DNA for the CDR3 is TGTGCCAGCAGCTTAGTAGGAACGGGCGGGGGGCGAAGGTATGAGCAGTTCTTC. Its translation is CASSLVGTGGGRRYEQFF.

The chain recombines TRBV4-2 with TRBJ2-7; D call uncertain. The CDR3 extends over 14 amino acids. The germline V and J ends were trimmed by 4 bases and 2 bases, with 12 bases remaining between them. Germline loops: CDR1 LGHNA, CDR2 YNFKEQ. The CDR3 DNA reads TGTGCCAGCAGCCCTGCTAGAGGAGCCTACGAGCAGTACTTC. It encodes CASSPARGAYEQYF.

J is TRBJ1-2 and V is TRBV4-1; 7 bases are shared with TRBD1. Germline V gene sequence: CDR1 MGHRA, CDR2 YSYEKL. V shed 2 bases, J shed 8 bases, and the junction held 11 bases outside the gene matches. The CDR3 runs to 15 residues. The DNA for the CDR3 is TGCGCCAGCAGCCAAATGGGGACAGCCTATGGAGGCTACACCTTC. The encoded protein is CASSQMGTAYGGYTF.

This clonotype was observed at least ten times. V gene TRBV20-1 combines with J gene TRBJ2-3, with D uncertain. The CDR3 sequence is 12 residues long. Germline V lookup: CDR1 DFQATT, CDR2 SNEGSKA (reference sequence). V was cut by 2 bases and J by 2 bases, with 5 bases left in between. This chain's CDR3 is CSARLFTDTQYF. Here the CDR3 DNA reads TGCAGTGCTAGACTGTTCACAGATACGCAGTATTTT.

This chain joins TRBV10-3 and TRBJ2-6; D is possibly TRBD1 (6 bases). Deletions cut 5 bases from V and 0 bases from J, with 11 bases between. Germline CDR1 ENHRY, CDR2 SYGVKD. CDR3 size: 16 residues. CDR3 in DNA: TGTGCCATCAGTTGGGAGACAGGCTCTGGGGCCAACGTCCTGACTTTC. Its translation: CAISWETGSGANVLTF.

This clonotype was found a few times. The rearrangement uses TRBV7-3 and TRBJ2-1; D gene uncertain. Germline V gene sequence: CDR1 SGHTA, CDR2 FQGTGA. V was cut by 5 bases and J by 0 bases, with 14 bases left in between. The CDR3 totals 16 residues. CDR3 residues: CASSLRTASSYNEQFF. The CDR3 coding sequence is TGTGCCAGCAGCCTTCGGACCGCTAGCTCCTACAATGAGCAGTTCTTC.

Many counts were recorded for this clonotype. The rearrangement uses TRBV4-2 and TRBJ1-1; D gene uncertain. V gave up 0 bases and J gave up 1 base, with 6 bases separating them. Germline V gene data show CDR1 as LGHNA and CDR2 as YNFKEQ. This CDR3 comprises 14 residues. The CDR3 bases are TGTGCCAGCAGCCAAGATGCAGGGAACACTGAAGCTTTCTTT. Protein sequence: CASSQDAGNTEAFF.

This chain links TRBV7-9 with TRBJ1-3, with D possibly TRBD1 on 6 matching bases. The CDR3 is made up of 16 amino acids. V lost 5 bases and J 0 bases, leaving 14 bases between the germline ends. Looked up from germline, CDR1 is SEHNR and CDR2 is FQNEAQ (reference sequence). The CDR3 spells CASSQKGHFSGNTIYF. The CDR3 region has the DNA TGTGCCAGCAGCCAGAAGGGACATTTCTCTGGAAACACCATATATTTT.

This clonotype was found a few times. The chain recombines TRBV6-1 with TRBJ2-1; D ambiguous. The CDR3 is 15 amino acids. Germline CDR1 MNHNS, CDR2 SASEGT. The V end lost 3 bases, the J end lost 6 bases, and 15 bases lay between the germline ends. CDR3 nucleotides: TGTGCCAGCAGTGATTTTCTAGGATTTTCCAATGAGCAGTTCTTC. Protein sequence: CASSDFLGFSNEQFF.

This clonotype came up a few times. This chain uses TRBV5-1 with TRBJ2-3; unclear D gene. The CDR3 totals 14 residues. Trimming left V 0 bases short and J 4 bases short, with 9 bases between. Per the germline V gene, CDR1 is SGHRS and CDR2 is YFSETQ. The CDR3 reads CASSLERSADTQYF. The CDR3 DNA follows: TGCGCCAGCAGCTTGGAGAGAAGCGCAGATACGCAGTATTTT.

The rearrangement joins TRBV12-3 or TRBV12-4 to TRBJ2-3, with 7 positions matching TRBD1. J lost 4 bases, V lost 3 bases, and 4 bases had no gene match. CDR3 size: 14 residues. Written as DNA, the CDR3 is TGTGCCAGCAGTTTGCTAGGGGGCTCAGATACGCAGTATTTT. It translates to CASSLLGGSDTQYF.

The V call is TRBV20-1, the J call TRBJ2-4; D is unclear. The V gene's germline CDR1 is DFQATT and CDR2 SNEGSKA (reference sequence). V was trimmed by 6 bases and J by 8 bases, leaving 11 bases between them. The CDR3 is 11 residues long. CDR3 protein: CSASWRYIQYF. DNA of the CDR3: TGCAGTGCGAGCTGGCGGTACATTCAGTACTTC.

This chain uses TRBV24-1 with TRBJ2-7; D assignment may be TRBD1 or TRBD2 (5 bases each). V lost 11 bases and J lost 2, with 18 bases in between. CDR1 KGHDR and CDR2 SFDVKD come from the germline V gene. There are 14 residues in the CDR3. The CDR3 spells CANWGRGLPYEQYF. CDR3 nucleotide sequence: TGTGCCAATTGGGGCCGGGGCCTACCCTACGAGCAGTACTTC.

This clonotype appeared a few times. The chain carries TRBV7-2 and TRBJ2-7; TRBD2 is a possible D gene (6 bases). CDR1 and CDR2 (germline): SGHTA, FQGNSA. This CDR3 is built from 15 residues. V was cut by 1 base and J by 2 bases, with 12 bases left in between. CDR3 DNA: TGTGCCAGCAGCTTAGGTCGCGGGAAAACCTACGAGCAGTACTTC. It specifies CASSLGRGKTYEQYF.

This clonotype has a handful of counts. In nucleotides, the CDR3 is TGTGCCAGCAGTTTGAGGACAGGGGGGGGGAATCAGCCCCAGCATTTT. Translation gives CASSLRTGGGNQPQHF. The chain is built from TRBV12-3 or TRBV12-4 and TRBJ1-5; 10 positions match TRBD1. This CDR3 is 16 amino acids long. With 3 bases clipped from V and 4 bases from J, the junction kept 6 bases outside the gene matches.

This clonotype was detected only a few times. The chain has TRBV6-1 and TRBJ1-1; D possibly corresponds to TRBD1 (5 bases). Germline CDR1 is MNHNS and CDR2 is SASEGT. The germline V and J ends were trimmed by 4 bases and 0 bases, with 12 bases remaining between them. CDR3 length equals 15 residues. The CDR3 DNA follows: TGTGCCAGCAGTGCATCCGGGACGGTGAACACTGAAGCTTTCTTT. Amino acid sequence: CASSASGTVNTEAFF.

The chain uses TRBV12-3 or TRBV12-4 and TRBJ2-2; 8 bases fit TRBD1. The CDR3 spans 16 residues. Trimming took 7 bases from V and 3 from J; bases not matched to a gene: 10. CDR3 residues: CASTPLTGGDTGELFF. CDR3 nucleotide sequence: TGTGCCAGCACCCCTTTAACAGGGGGAGACACCGGGGAGCTGTTTTTT.

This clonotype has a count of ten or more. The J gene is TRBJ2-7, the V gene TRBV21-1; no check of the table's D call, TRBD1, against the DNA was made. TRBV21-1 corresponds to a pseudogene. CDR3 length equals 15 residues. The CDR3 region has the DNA TGTGCCAGGGTTACCGGGACAGGGGAAGCCTACGAGCAGTACTTC. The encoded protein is CARVTGTGEAYEQYF.